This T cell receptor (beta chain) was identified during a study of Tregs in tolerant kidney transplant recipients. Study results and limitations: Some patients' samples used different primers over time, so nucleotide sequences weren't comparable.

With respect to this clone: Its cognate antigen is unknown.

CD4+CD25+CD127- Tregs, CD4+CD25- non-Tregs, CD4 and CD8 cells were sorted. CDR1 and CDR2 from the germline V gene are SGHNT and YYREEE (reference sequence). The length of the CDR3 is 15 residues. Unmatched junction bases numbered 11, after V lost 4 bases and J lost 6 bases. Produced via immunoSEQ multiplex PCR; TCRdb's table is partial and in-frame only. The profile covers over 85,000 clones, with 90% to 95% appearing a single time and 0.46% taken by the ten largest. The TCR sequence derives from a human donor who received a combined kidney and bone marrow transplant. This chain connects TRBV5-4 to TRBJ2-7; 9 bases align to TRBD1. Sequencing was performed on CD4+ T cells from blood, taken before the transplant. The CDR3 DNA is TGTGCCAGCAGCGTTGGGACAGGGAGACGAGGCGAGCAGTACTTC. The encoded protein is CASSVGTGRRGEQYF.